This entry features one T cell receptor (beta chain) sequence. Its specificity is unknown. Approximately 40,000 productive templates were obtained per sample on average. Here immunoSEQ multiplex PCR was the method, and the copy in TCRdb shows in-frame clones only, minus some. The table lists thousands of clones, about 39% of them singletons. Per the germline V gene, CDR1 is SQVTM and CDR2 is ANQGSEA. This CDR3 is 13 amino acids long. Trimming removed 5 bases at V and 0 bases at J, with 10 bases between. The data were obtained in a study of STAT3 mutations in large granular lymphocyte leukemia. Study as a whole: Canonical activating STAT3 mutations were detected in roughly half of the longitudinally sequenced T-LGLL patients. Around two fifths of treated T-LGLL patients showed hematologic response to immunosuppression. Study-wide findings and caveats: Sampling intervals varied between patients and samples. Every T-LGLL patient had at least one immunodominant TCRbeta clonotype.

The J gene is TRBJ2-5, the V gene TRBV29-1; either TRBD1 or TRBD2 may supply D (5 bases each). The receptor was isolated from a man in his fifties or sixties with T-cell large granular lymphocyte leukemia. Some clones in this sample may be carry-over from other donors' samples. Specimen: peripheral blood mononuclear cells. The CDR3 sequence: CSVRGANQETQYF. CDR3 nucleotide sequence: TGCAGCGTTCGGGGCGCAAACCAAGAGACCCAGTACTTC.